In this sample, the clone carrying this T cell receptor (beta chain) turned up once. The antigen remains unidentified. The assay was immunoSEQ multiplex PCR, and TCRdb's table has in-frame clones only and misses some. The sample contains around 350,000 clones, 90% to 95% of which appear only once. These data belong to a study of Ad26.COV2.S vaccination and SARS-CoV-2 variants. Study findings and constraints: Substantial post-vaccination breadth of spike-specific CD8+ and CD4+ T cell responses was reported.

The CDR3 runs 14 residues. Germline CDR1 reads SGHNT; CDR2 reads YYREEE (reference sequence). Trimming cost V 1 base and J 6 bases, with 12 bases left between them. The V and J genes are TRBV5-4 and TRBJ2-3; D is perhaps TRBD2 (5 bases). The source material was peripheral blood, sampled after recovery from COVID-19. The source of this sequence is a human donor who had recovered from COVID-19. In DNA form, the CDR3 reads TGTGCCAGCAGCTTGACAGTCCCGGGGGATACGCAGTATTTT. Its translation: CASSLTVPGDTQYF. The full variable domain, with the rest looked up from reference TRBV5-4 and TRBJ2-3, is ETGVTQSPTHLIKTRGQQVTLRCSSQSGHNTVSWYQQALGQGPQFIFQYYREEENGRGNFPPRFSGLQFPNYSSELNVNALELDDSALYLCASSLTVPGDTQYFGPGTRLTVL.